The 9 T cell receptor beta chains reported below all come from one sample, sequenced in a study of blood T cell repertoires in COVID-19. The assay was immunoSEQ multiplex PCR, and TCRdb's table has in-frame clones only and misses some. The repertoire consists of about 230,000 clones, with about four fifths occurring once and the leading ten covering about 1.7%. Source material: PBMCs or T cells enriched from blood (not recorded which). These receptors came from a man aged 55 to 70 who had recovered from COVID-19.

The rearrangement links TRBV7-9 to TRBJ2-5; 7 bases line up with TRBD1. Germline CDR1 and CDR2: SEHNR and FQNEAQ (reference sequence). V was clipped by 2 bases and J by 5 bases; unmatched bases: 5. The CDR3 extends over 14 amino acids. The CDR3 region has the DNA TGTGCCAGCAGCTTACGACAGGGAACTGAGACCCAGTACTTC. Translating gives CASSLRQGTETQYF.

This CDR3 reads CASSGGGSDTQYF. The CDR3 DNA sequence: TGTGCCAGTAGCGGCGGGGGTTCAGATACGCAGTATTTT. This sequence joins TRBV19 and TRBJ2-3; 7 bases align to TRBD2. Germline V gives CDR1 LNHDA, CDR2 SQIVND (reference sequence). V dropped 6 bases and J dropped 4; count of bases not matched to a gene: 4. This CDR3 region has 13 residues.

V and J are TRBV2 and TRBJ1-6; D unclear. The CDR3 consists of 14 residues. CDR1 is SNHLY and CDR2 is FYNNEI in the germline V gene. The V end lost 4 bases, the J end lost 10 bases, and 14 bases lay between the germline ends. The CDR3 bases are TGTGCCAGCAGTGTGGTGGAGGGAAACTCACCCCTCCACTTT. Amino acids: CASSVVEGNSPLHF.

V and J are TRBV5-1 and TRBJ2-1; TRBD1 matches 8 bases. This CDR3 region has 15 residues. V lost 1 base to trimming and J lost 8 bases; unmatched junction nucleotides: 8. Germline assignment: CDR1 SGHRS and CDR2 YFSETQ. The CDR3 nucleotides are TGCGCCAGCAGCTTGTCAGGGGGCGCGTGGGATGAGCAGTTCTTC. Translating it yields CASSLSGGAWDEQFF.

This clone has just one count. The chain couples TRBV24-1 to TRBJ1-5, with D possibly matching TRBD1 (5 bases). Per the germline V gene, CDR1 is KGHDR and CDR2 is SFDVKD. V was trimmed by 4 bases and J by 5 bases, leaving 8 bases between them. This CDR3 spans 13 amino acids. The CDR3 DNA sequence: TGTGCCACCAGTGAAGGGGCCGATCAGCCCCAGCATTTT. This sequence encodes CATSEGADQPQHF.

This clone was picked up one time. The CDR3 region is CASSSVGSAGETQYF. The CDR3 coding sequence is TGTGCCAGCAGCTCCGTTGGGAGTGCTGGGGAGACCCAGTACTTC. The chain employs TRBV11-2 and TRBJ2-5; D perhaps matches TRBD2 (5 bases). The CDR3 has 15 residues. In germline, CDR1 is SGHAT, CDR2 FQNNGV. Between the trimmed V and J ends, which lost 4 bases and 5 bases, there was a span of 17 bases.

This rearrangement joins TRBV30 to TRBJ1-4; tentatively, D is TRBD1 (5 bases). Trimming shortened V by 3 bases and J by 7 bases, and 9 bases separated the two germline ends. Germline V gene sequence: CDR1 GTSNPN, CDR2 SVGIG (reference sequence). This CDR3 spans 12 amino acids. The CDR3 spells CAWRDNSEKLFF. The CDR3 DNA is TGTGCCTGGAGGGACAACAGTGAAAAACTGTTTTTT.

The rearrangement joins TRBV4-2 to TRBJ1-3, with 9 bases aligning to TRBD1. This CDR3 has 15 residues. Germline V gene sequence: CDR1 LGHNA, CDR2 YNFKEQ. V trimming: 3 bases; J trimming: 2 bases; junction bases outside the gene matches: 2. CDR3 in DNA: TGTGCCAGCAGCCAGGGACAGGGAACTGGAAACACCATATATTTT. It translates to CASSQGQGTGNTIYF.

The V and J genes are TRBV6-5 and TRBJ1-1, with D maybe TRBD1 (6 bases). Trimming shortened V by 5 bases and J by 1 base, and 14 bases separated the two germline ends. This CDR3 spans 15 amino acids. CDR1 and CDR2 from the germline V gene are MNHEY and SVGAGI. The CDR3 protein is CASSRTGFRNTEAFF. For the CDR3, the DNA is TGTGCCAGCAGTCGAACAGGGTTTCGGAACACTGAAGCTTTCTTT.